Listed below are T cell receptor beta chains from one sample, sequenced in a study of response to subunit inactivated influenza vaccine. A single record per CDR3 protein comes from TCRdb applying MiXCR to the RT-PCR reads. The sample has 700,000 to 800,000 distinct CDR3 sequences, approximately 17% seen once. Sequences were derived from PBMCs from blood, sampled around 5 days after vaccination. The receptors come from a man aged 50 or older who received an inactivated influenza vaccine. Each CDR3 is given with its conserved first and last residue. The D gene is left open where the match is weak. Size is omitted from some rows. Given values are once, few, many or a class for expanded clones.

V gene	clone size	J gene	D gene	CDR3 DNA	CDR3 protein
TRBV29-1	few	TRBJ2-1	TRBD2	TGCAGCGTTGAAGCGTCACTAGCGGGGTACAATGAGCAGTTCTTC	CSVEASLAGYNEQFF
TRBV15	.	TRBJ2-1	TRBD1	TGTGCCACCAGCAGAGACAGGGGGCAGTACAATGAGCAGTTCTTC	CATSRDRGQYNEQFF
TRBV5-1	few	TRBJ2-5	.	TGCGCCAGCTCCCCCGGGGGCGGATCGACCCAGTACTTC	CASSPGGGSTQYF
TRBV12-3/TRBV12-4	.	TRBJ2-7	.	TGTGCCACCTGCCTTGTTGGGTCCTACGAGCAGTACTTC	CATCLVGSYEQYF
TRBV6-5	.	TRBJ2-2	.	TGTGCCAGCAGTTACTCGGTCAGGGTGGACACCGGGGAGCTGTTTTTT	CASSYSVRVDTGELFF
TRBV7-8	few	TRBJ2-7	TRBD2	TGTGCCAGCAGCCCAGACTTTAGCGGGAGGGTATCCCACGAGCAGTACTTC	CASSPDFSGRVSHEQYF
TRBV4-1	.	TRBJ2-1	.	TGCGCCAGCAGCCAAGTATTAGAGACGATATTGTTCTTC	CASSQVLETILFF
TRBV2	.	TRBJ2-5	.	TGTGCCAGCAGTCCGGACTATGAAGAGACCCAGTACTTC	CASSPDYEETQYF
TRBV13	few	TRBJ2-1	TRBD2	TGTGCCAGCAGCTTAGGAGGGACTAGTTGGTTCTTC	CASSLGGTSWFF
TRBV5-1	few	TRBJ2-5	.	TGCGCCAGCAGCTTGGGAGGCATTACAGAGACCCAGTACTTC	CASSLGGITETQYF
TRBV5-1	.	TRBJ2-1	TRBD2	TGCGCCAGCAGTCAGGGACTAGCGGGAGATAATGAGCAGTTCTTC	CASSQGLAGDNEQFF
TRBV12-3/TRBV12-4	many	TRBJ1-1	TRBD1	TGTGCCAGCAGTGGGACAGGGCTTGAAGCTTTCTTT	CASSGTGLEAFF
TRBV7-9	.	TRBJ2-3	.	TGTGCCAGCGTTACCCGGGGATCGGTGGGAACAGATACGCAGTATTTT	CASVTRGSVGTDTQYF
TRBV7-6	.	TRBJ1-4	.	TGTGCCAGCAGCCGGACCCCAGGGGCGCGGGAAAAACTGTTTTTT	CASSRTPGAREKLFF
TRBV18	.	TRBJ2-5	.	TGTGCCAGCTCAACCGGACAGCCCGGAGAGGAGACCCAGTACTTC	CASSTGQPGEETQYF
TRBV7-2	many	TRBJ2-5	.	TGTGCCAGCAGCTCCGCGGTTTCCCAAGAGACCCAGTACTTC	CASSSAVSQETQYF
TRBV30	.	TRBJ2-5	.	TGTGCCTGGAGCTATGGGGGGCCGGAGACCCAGTACTTC	CAWSYGGPETQYF
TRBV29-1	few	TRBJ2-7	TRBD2	TGCAGCGTTGGAACTAGCGGGACCGGTGAGCAGTACTTC	CSVGTSGTGEQYF
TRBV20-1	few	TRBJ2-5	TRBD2	TGCAGTGCTACAGGACTAGCGGGGGCCTCTCGTTCGGAGTGGGAGACCCAGTACTTC	CSATGLAGASRSEWETQYF
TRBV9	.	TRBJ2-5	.	TGTGCCAGCAGCGTAGCTCTGGGGGGCTCTCAAGAGACCCAGTACTTC	CASSVALGGSQETQYF
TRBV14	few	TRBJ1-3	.	TGTGCCAGCAGCCAAGTGGCGGTTTCTGGAAACACCATATATTTT	CASSQVAVSGNTIYF
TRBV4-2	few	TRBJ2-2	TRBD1	TGTGCCAGCAGCAAACGACAGGGCGACACCGGGGAGCTGTTTTTT	CASSKRQGDTGELFF
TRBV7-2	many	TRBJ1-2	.	TGTGCCAGCAGCTTAGATCATGGGAATGACATCTACACCTTC	CASSLDHGNDIYTF
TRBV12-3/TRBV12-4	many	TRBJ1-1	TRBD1	TGTGCCAGCAGTGCCGGACAGGGAGTAAGAGCTTTCTTT	CASSAGQGVRAFF
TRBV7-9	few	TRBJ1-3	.	TGTGCCAGCACCGGGGCGGCTGGAAACACCATATATTTT	CASTGAAGNTIYF
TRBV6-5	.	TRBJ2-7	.	TGTGCCAGCAGGGGGTCAGCTTACGAGCAGTACTTC	CASRGSAYEQYF
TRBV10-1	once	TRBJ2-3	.	TGCGCCAGCAGTGATCTTTATAGGCCAGATACGCAGTATTTT	CASSDLYRPDTQYF
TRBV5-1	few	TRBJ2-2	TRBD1	TGCGCCAGCAGCTTCGGACAGGGGGTGTCGAACACCGGGGAGCTGTTTTTT	CASSFGQGVSNTGELFF
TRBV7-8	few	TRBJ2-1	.	TGTGCCAGCAGCCCGGGGCTCGGGACCGGGGAGCAGTTCTTC	CASSPGLGTGEQFF
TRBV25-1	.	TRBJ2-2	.	TGTGCCAGCAGCAGGACTACCTCGAACACCGGGGAGCTGTTTTTT	CASSRTTSNTGELFF